This is a list of T cell receptor beta chains from one sample in a study of a mutant IDH1 vaccine in newly diagnosed glioma. Using immunoSEQ multiplex PCR, the repertoire was profiled, and TCRdb retains in-frame clones only, with some absent. Of 90,000 to 95,000 clones in the sample, roughly four fifths were seen once. The sample here was PBMCs, taken from a glioma patient treated with radiotherapy, temozolomide or both. These receptors were obtained from a woman between 50 and 59 years old with glioma. Each CDR3 is given with its conserved first and last residue. D genes are given only for firm matches. Not every row has a clone size; where given, it reads once, few, many or a size class.

D: TRBD1; size: NA; V: TRBV5-1; J: TRBJ1-3; CDR3: CASSPGQDSSGNTIYF; DNA: TGCGCCAGCAGCCCTGGACAGGATTCCTCTGGAAACACCATATATTTT
D: NA; size: NA; V: TRBV29-1; J: TRBJ1-2; CDR3: CSVEGQTNYGYTF; DNA: TGCAGCGTTGAAGGACAGACTAACTATGGCTACACCTTC
D: NA; size: NA; V: TRBV6-5; J: TRBJ2-2; CDR3: CATLRANTGELFF; DNA: TGTGCCACTCTTCGAGCGAACACCGGGGAGCTGTTTTTT
D: NA; size: once; V: TRBV20-1; J: TRBJ1-1; CDR3: CSAPDRVGAFF; DNA: TGCAGTGCTCCCGACCGGGTCGGGGCTTTCTTT
D: TRBD1; size: once; V: TRBV2; J: TRBJ1-4; CDR3: CASSGTGGEKLFF; DNA: TGTGCCAGCAGTGGGACAGGGGGAGAAAAACTGTTTTTT
D: TRBD1; size: NA; V: TRBV9; J: TRBJ1-6; CDR3: CASSSQGQGGSPLHF; DNA: TGTGCCAGCAGCTCCCAAGGGCAGGGGGGCTCACCCCTCCACTTT
D: NA; size: NA; V: TRBV5-1; J: TRBJ2-2; CDR3: CASSFTGELFF; DNA: TGCGCCAGCAGCTTTACCGGGGAGCTGTTTTTT
D: NA; size: NA; V: TRBV5-6; J: TRBJ1-2; CDR3: CASSPRTAGYGYTF; DNA: TGTGCCAGCAGCCCGCGGACAGCGGGCTATGGCTACACCTTC
D: NA; size: NA; V: TRBV30; J: TRBJ2-1; CDR3: CAWSANFPGVEQFF; DNA: TGTGCCTGGAGTGCGAACTTTCCGGGGGTCGAGCAGTTCTTC
D: NA; size: few; V: TRBV19; J: TRBJ1-1; CDR3: CASSTGQWTEAFF; DNA: TGTGCCAGTAGTACAGGGCAATGGACTGAAGCTTTCTTT
D: NA; size: NA; V: TRBV25-1; J: TRBJ2-2; CDR3: CASSELDRTTGELFF; DNA: TGTGCCAGCAGTGAATTGGACAGAACCACCGGGGAGCTGTTTTTT
D: NA; size: few; V: TRBV11-3; J: TRBJ1-1; CDR3: CASSLRGGRSTEAFF; DNA: TGTGCCAGCAGCTTACGAGGGGGAAGGAGCACTGAAGCTTTCTTT
D: NA; size: NA; V: TRBV11-2; J: TRBJ1-1; CDR3: CASSLEPGLNTEAFF; DNA: TGTGCCAGCAGCTTAGAACCAGGGTTGAACACTGAAGCTTTCTTT
D: NA; size: NA; V: TRBV19; J: TRBJ1-2; CDR3: CASSSLPNAIVMYGYTF; DNA: TGTGCCAGTAGTTCTCTCCCAAACGCCATCGTTATGTATGGCTACACCTTC
D: NA; size: NA; V: TRBV6-5; J: TRBJ1-1; CDR3: CASSSGAAPNTEAFF; DNA: TGTGCCAGCAGTTCCGGGGCCGCCCCGAACACTGAAGCTTTCTTT
D: NA; size: few; V: TRBV19; J: TRBJ1-1; CDR3: CASSIGMNTEAFF; DNA: TGTGCCAGTAGTATAGGCATGAACACTGAAGCTTTCTTT
D: NA; size: few; V: TRBV4-1; J: TRBJ1-6; CDR3: CASSQVGGVSNSPLHF; DNA: TGCGCCAGCAGCCAAGTGGGAGGGGTTAGTAATTCACCCCTCCACTTT
D: NA; size: NA; V: TRBV11-2; J: TRBJ1-1; CDR3: CASSPQEVSAEAFF; DNA: TGTGCCAGCAGCCCCCAGGAGGTTAGCGCTGAAGCTTTCTTT
D: NA; size: NA; V: TRBV9; J: TRBJ2-7; CDR3: CASSPGRVAYEQYF; DNA: TGTGCCAGCAGCCCCGGAAGAGTAGCTTACGAGCAGTACTTC
D: TRBD2; size: NA; V: TRBV7-6; J: TRBJ2-7; CDR3: CASSPGLLLEQYF; DNA: TGTGCCAGCAGTCCGGGACTACTTTTGGAGCAGTACTTC
D: NA; size: NA; V: TRBV18; J: TRBJ1-3; CDR3: CASSPPSTGNTIYF; DNA: TGTGCCAGCTCACCTCCTTCGACTGGAAACACCATATATTTT
D: NA; size: NA; V: TRBV7-8; J: TRBJ1-1; CDR3: CASSLYLGANTEAFF; DNA: TGTGCCAGCAGCTTATATCTGGGGGCAAACACTGAAGCTTTCTTT
D: NA; size: NA; V: TRBV11-2; J: TRBJ2-7; CDR3: CASSPHKEREQYF; DNA: TGTGCCAGCAGCCCCCACAAGGAGAGGGAGCAGTACTTC
D: NA; size: NA; V: TRBV27; J: TRBJ1-1; CDR3: CASSLGTTNTEAFF; DNA: TGTGCCAGCAGCCTCGGGACAACCAACACTGAAGCTTTCTTT
D: NA; size: once; V: TRBV5-6; J: TRBJ2-5; CDR3: CASSFQETQYF; DNA: TGTGCCAGCAGCTTCCAAGAGACCCAGTACTTC
D: TRBD1; size: NA; V: TRBV18; J: TRBJ1-1; CDR3: CASSPLGGTDTEAFF; DNA: TGTGCCAGCTCACCATTAGGGGGCACGGACACTGAAGCTTTCTTT
D: NA; size: NA; V: TRBV6-5; J: TRBJ1-5; CDR3: CASSDRYSNQPQHF; DNA: TGTGCCAGCAGTGACCGATATAGCAATCAGCCCCAGCATTTT
D: NA; size: NA; V: TRBV19; J: TRBJ1-5; CDR3: CASSIPQQGSNQPQHF; DNA: TGTGCCAGTAGTATCCCCCAGCAGGGAAGTAACCAGCCCCAGCATTTT
D: NA; size: NA; V: TRBV18; J: TRBJ1-1; CDR3: CASSAFKGQDTEAFF; DNA: TGTGCCAGCTCAGCGTTTAAAGGCCAGGACACTGAAGCTTTCTTT
D: NA; size: once; V: TRBV20-1; J: TRBJ1-4; CDR3: CSVPQGSLLFF; DNA: TGCAGTGTCCCACAGGGTTCCCTACTGTTTTTT
D: NA; size: NA; V: TRBV6-6; J: TRBJ2-5; CDR3: CASSLSGVETQYF; DNA: TGTGCCAGCAGTTTAAGCGGCGTTGAGACCCAGTACTTC
D: NA; size: few; V: TRBV4-3; J: TRBJ1-1; CDR3: CASSQDSSGTEAFF; DNA: TGCGCCAGCAGCCAAGACAGCTCCGGGACTGAAGCTTTCTTT
D: NA; size: NA; V: TRBV11-3; J: TRBJ1-6; CDR3: CASRRGRDNSPLHF; DNA: TGTGCCAGCAGACGAGGACGGGATAATTCACCCCTCCACTTT
D: NA; size: NA; V: TRBV15; J: TRBJ1-2; CDR3: CATSRQGYTYGYTF; DNA: TGTGCCACCAGCAGGCAGGGTTATACCTATGGCTACACCTTC
D: NA; size: NA; V: TRBV7-9; J: TRBJ2-1; CDR3: CASRLSEEITQFF; DNA: TGTGCCAGCAGGCTGTCAGAGGAGATTACACAGTTCTTC
D: TRBD1; size: once; V: TRBV5-1; J: TRBJ2-7; CDR3: CASSLSGQGAYEQYF; DNA: TGCGCCAGCAGCTTGTCAGGACAGGGGGCCTACGAGCAGTACTTC
D: TRBD2; size: once; V: TRBV6-4; J: TRBJ2-3; CDR3: CASSESPSGGPQYF; DNA: TGTGCCAGCAGTGAGTCGCCTAGCGGGGGGCCGCAGTATTTT
D: NA; size: NA; V: TRBV6-5; J: TRBJ1-1; CDR3: CASSYSNREGAEAFF; DNA: TGTGCCAGCAGTTACTCGAACAGGGAGGGCGCTGAAGCTTTCTTT
D: TRBD1; size: NA; V: TRBV19; J: TRBJ1-2; CDR3: CASSIGTGSTYGYTF; DNA: TGTGCCAGTAGTATAGGGACAGGCTCGACCTATGGCTACACCTTC
D: NA; size: NA; V: TRBV6-5; J: TRBJ1-5; CDR3: CASSRGQGNQPQHF; DNA: TGTGCCAGCAGCCGGGGGCAGGGGAATCAGCCCCAGCATTTT
D: TRBD2; size: NA; V: TRBV6-4; J: TRBJ2-1; CDR3: CASSAMASGGDEQFF; DNA: TGTGCCAGCAGTGCCATGGCTAGCGGGGGGGACGAGCAGTTCTTC
D: TRBD2; size: NA; V: TRBV29-1; J: TRBJ2-3; CDR3: CSVDPLAGGLDTQYF; DNA: TGCAGCGTAGATCCCCTAGCGGGGGGGCTTGATACGCAGTATTTT
D: NA; size: NA; V: TRBV5-1; J: TRBJ2-7; CDR3: CASSSGFDSSYEQYF; DNA: TGCGCCAGCAGCTCTGGCTTTGATAGCTCCTACGAGCAGTACTTC
D: TRBD2; size: NA; V: TRBV5-1; J: TRBJ2-7; CDR3: CASSLEVAGISYEQYF; DNA: TGCGCCAGCAGCTTGGAGGTAGCGGGGATATCCTACGAGCAGTACTTC
D: NA; size: NA; V: TRBV7-2; J: TRBJ2-3; CDR3: CASSLVNMGGPAYF; DNA: TGTGCCAGCAGCTTAGTTAACATGGGGGGGCCAGCGTATTTT
D: NA; size: NA; V: TRBV19; J: TRBJ2-7; CDR3: CASSLRPTGTIIYEQYF; DNA: TGTGCCAGTAGTCTCCGACCTACCGGGACAATAATTTACGAGCAGTACTTC